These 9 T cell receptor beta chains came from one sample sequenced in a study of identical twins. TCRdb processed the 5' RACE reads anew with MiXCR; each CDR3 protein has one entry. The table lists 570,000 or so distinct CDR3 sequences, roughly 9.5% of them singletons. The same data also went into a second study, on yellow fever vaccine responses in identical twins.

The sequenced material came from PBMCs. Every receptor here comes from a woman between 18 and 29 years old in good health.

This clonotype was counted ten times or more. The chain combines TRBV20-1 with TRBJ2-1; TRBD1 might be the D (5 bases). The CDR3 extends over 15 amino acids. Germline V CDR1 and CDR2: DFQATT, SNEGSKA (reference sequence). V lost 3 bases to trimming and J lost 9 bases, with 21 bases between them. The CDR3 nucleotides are TGCAGTGCTAGTTCCCCAGCCCCTGGGGCCGGTGAGCAGTTCTTC. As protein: CSASSPAPGAGEQFF.

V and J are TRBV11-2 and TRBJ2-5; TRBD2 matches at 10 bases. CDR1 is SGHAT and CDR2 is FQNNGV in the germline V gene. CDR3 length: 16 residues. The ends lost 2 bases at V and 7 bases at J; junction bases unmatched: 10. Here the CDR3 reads CASSLIGLAGAGTQYF. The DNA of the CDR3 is TGTGCCAGCAGCTTAATTGGGCTAGCGGGGGCTGGGACCCAGTACTTC. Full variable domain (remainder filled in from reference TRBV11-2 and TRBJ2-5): EAGVAQSPRYKIIEKRQSVAFWCNPISGHATLYWYQQILGQGPKLLIQFQNNGVVDDSQLPKDRFSAERLKGVDSTLKIQPAKLEDSAVYLCASSLIGLAGAGTQYFGPGTRLLVL.

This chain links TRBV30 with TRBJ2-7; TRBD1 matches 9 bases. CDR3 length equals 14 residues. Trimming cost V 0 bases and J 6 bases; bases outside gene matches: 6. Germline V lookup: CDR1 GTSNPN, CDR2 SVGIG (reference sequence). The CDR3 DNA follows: TGTGCCTGGAGTGTCAGGGACAGGGTCCTCGAGCAGTACTTC. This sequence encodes CAWSVRDRVLEQYF.

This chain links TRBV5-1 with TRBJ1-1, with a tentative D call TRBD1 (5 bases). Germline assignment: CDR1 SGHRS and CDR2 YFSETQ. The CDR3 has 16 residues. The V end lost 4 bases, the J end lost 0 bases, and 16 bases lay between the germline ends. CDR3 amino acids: CASSGGGIGMNTEAFF. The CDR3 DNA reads TGCGCCAGCAGCGGGGGGGGTATCGGGATGAACACTGAAGCTTTCTTT.

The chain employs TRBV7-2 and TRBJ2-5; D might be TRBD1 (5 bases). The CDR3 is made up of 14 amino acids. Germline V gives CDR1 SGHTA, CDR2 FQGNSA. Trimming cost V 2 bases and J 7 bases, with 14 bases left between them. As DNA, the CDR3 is TGTGCCAGCAGCTTACAGGGAATGGTTGGGACCCAGTACTTC. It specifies CASSLQGMVGTQYF.

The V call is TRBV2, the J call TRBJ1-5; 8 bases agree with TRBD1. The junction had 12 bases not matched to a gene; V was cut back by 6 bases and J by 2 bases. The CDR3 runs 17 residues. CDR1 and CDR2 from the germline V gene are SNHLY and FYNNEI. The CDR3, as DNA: TGTGCCAGCAGGGAGCAGGGGACAGGCTACCGCAATCAGCCCCAGCATTTT. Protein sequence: CASREQGTGYRNQPQHF. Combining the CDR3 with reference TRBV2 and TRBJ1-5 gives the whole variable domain EPEVTQTPSHQVTQMGQEVILRCVPISNHLYFYWYRQILGQKVEFLVSFYNNEISEKSEIFDDQFSVERPDGSNFTLKIRSTKLEDSAMYFCASREQGTGYRNQPQHFGDGTRLSIL.

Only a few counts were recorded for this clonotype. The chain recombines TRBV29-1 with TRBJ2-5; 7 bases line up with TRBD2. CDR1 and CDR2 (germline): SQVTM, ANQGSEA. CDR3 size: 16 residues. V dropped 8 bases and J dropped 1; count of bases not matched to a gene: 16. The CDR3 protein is CSSSRPGGISQETQYF. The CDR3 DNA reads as TGCAGCTCCTCCCGGCCGGGAGGAATCTCCCAAGAGACCCAGTACTTC.

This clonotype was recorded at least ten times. CDR3 in DNA: TGTGCCACCAGCACAAGAAGGGACAGGGGGACGTACGAGCAGTACTTC. It specifies CATSTRRDRGTYEQYF. The chain is built from TRBV15 and TRBJ2-7, with TRBD1 identical over 11 bases. Germline V CDR1 and CDR2: LNHNV, YYDKDF (reference sequence). CDR3 length equals 16 residues. V trimming: 4 bases; J trimming: 4 bases; junction bases outside the gene matches: 9.

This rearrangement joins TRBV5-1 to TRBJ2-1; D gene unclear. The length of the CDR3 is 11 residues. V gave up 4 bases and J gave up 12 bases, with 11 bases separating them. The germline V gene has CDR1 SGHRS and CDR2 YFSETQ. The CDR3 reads CASSLGYVQFF. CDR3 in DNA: TGCGCCAGCAGCCTAGGGTATGTGCAGTTCTTC. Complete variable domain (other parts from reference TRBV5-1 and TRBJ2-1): KAGVTQTPRYLIKTRGQQVTLSCSPISGHRSVSWYQQTPGQGLQFLFEYFSETQRNKGNFPGRFSGRQFSNSRSEMNVSTLELGDSALYLCASSLGYVQFFGPGTRLTVL.